This T cell receptor beta chain came from a study of beta chain features in type 1 diabetes (dated by TCRdb to 2016 to 2019). Concerning the study at large: Mean age, gender distribution, total cell number and subset yield were not different between patients and healthy donors. A total of approximately 100 million sorted cells were examined across all samples, and the number of cells per subset was strongly correlated with RNA yield. Regulatory and stem cell-like memory subsets were obtained from only 8 patients and about eight healthy donors, while naive and central memory subsets were obtained from all 30 or so donors. In the study, TCRB repertoires of sorted circulating CD4+ T cell subsets from recently diagnosed type 1 diabetes patients were compared with those of matched healthy donors. What the study reported, not specific to this receptor: Patients with type 1 diabetes made fewer insertions and deleted more nucleotides at VDJ recombination sites, implying thymic rearrangement abnormalities. Because small numbers of individuals were included in the HLA sub-analyses, any influence of HLA type on TCRB rearrangement was left unresolved. A moderate but significant shortening of TCRB CDR3 length was observed in type 1 diabetes patients in all four CD4+ subsets. Naive, central memory and regulatory TCRB repertoires appeared to be more similar among patients than among healthy donors. Because cDNA rather than genomic DNA was sequenced, highly expressing activated cells could have been over-represented, although no difference in activation and CD3 levels was found between groups. Shorter templates might have been favored by PCR, but patient and control samples were amplified and corrected together, so both groups would have been affected equally by any skew.

This clone was seen a few times. What antigen it recognizes has not been identified. Base quality data are lacking; no much larger clone is found one base away. From each donor, a single peripheral blood sample of about 100 mL on average was drawn into heparinised tubes. Naive, central memory, regulatory and stem cell-like memory CD4+ T cells were sorted on a BD FACSAria II using a panel including CD45RO, CCR7, CD25, CD127, CD95 and CD27. A purity above 98% was achieved for all sorted populations. Right away, PBMCs were isolated by Lymphoprep density gradient centrifugation and were stained directly, with no culture step. Samples were stained and sorted in pairs, with one healthy donor and one patient per experiment, so that batch effects were minimized. The entire isolated RNA was reverse transcribed using the High Capacity cDNA Reverse Transcription Kit, and thus expressed TCRB transcripts were sequenced. Naive, central memory and regulatory T cell samples underwent deep immunoSEQ sequencing, averaging roughly 3.4 million total reads per sample. Sorted cells were lysed in RLT buffer and RNA was extracted with DNase-treated RNeasy Micro or Mini kits, depending on cell number. To prevent cross-contamination, each cell subset was processed individually, whereas patient and healthy donor samples were processed jointly. Using the immunoSEQ multiplex PCR, TCRB sequences were amplified from cDNA into 87-bp fragments spanning the CDR3 region. Sequencing of the amplicons was done on the Illumina HiSeq platform. The study's own analysis went as follows. Synthetic template baselines were used to correct PCR bias computationally, reads within Hamming distance 2 were collapsed together, and singletons that could not be merged were discarded. Reads were aligned to IMGT to assign V, D and J genes, CDR3 length, and insertions or deletions at six rearrangement sites. Within each subset, clonotype counts were normalized to sorted cell number, and only after that were true diversity and Gini coefficients computed with the tcR R package. Repertoire sharing was quantified using the overlap coefficient calculated on TCRB nucleotide sequences. Entries here come from immuneACCESS through TCRdb and include only in-frame sequences with V and J called. Some clones fail to appear in such tables; in the studies checked, an unresolved V gene covers under half of the shortfall, and the cause of the remainder is unknown. That table gives V, J and clone size, and the DNA gave D and trimming. The sample profile shows some 370,000 clones; 9.6% of them were found once. The ten largest clones represent over 0.45% of the sample.

Sequenced: central memory CD4+ T cells from blood. This clonotype was obtained from a man aged 25-45 years with type 1 diabetes.

Read as DNA, the sequence is TGTGCCAGCAGCTCCCCGACTAGCGGAAGCACAGATACGCAGTATTTT. Its coded protein is CASSSPTSGSTDTQYF. The V and J genes are TRBV7-3 and TRBJ2-3, with TRBD2 matching 9 junction bases. From a lookup of the germline V gene, CDR1 and CDR2 are SGHTA and FQGTGA. The CDR3 has 16 amino acids, counting the end cysteine and phenylalanine. The CDR3 DNA has 48 bases and is translated from base 1. Trimming accounts for 4 bases at V and 0 bases at J, while the number of junction bases matched to no gene is 5.